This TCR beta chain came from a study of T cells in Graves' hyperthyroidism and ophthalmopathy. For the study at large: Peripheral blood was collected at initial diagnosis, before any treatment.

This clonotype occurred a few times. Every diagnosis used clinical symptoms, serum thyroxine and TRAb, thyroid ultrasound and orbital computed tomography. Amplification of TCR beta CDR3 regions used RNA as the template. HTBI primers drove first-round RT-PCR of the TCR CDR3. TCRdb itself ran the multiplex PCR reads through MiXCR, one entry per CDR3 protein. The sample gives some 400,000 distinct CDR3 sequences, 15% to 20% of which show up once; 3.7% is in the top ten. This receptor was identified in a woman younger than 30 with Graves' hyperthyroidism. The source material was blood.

Written as DNA, the CDR3 is TGTGCCAGCAGCCCGCGACTAGCGGGGGCCCACCGGTACTTC. It encodes CASSPRLAGAHRYF. The chain carries TRBV9 and TRBJ2-7; TRBD2 matches 12 bases. Unmatched junction bases numbered 11, after V lost 4 bases and J lost 12 bases. The CDR3 is 14 residues long. The germline CDR1 and CDR2 sequences are SGDLS and YYNGEE.